This entry describes one T cell receptor (beta chain). Its antigen remains undetermined. Base qualities are not recorded, but no much larger clone differs from it by a single base. This specimen comes from a study of EBV T-cell therapy then PD-1 blockade in nasopharyngeal carcinoma (dated by TCRdb to about 2021). The Qiagen DNeasy Kit was used to extract genomic DNA from the sorted cells. The immunoSEQ platform was used for deep sequencing of the TCR beta chain. On the study's bioinformatics: The immunoSEQ Analyzer software was used to analyze the repertoire data. The immuneACCESS repertoire file appears here via TCRdb, limited to in-frame rearrangements. These files lack a portion of the clones; in checked studies, under half of the deficit traces to unresolved V genes, and the cause of the others is not known. D and trimming come from the DNA, and the V and J calls and clone size come from that table. For this sample there are 20,000 or so clones; approximately 79% appear just once. The top ten hold roughly 32% of the sample.

The CDR3, cysteine through phenylalanine, is 10 amino acids long. The CDR3 DNA has 30 bases and is translated from base 1. Reading the germline V gene (reference sequence) gives CDR1 GTSNPN and CDR2 SVGIG. V is cut by 8 bases and J by 7 bases, and the space between the germline ends is 8 bases. Read against the paper, the sample's time point label means: 266 days after commencement of treatment, after nivolumab therapy. The sample's treatment or condition label, decoded: AdE1-LMPpoly-expanded autologous EBV-specific T-cell therapy followed by anti-PD-1 nivolumab. The rearranged chain carries TRBV30 and TRBJ2-2; the D gene remains uncertain. Sequencing was performed on CD8+ T cells from blood, taken around day 300 from a patient whose treatment included autologous EBV-specific T cells and nivolumab. This TCR was sampled from a man in his forties with nasopharyngeal carcinoma. For the CDR3, the sequence is CAIASGELFF. The DNA sequence reads TGTGCCATCGCTAGCGGGGAGCTGTTTTTT.